The 9 T cell receptor beta chains below come from one sample, sequenced in a study of T cells after yellow fever vaccination. Using its own MiXCR run on the 5' RACE reads, TCRdb lists one record per CDR3 protein. The sample lists hundreds of thousands of distinct CDR3 sequences; roughly 13% were seen once. The sample consisted of PBMCs, taken on the day of the yellow fever booster vaccination. All receptors derive from a man younger than 45 who received the YFV17D yellow fever vaccine.

This clonotype has only a few counts. The V and J genes are TRBV24-1 and TRBJ2-3; D is perhaps TRBD1 or TRBD2 (7 bases each). Germline V gene data show CDR1 as KGHDR and CDR2 as SFDVKD. Trimming stripped 3 bases from V and 4 bases from J, with 13 bases between. The CDR3 has 15 residues. CDR3 DNA: TGTGCCACCAGTGATACAGGGAGGGGGCCAGATACGCAGTATTTT. Translated, it gives CATSDTGRGPDTQYF.

V is TRBV15 and J is TRBJ1-2, with TRBD1 as a possible D gene (6 bases). Germline V gene data show CDR1 as LNHNV and CDR2 as YYDKDF (reference sequence). Trimming removed 0 bases from V and 8 bases from J, with 13 bases in between. The CDR3 spans 14 residues. Here the CDR3 reads CATSREAGDFGYTF. The CDR3 DNA follows: TGTGCCACCAGCAGAGAGGCAGGGGATTTCGGCTACACCTTC.

V and J are TRBV29-1 and TRBJ2-7; D possibly uses TRBD1 or TRBD2 (5 bases each). Germline CDR1 reads SQVTM; CDR2 reads ANQGSEA. Deletions cut 2 bases from V and 6 bases from J, with 8 bases between. The CDR3 extends over 11 amino acids. CDR3 coding DNA: TGCAGCGTTGAATCTGGGGGCGAGCAGTACTTC. This encodes CSVESGGEQYF.

This clonotype was detected many times. The CDR3 bases are TGTGCCACCAGCCGTGGGGGGCAGGGCGGACGCGGCTACACCTTC. It yields the protein CATSRGGQGGRGYTF. The V and J genes are TRBV15 and TRBJ1-2, with TRBD1 as a possible D gene (6 bases). The CDR3 has 15 residues. Germline V gene data show CDR1 as LNHNV and CDR2 as YYDKDF (reference sequence). Trimming took off 5 bases at V and 8 bases at J, with 21 bases between the two ends.

This clonotype was seen more than once but under ten times. V gene TRBV4-3 combines with J gene TRBJ1-5; D gene unclear. Germline lookup yields CDR1 LGHNA and CDR2 YSLEER. Trimming removed 1 base at V and 10 bases at J, with 11 bases between. CDR3 size: 13 residues. CDR3 DNA: TGCGCCAGCAGCCAAGGAATCCAGAACCCCCAGCATTTT. Translating it yields CASSQGIQNPQHF.

J is TRBJ2-6 and V is TRBV5-1; 11 nucleotides match TRBD2. Germline V CDR1 and CDR2: SGHRS, YFSETQ. V was pared by 5 bases and J by 1 base, with 5 bases of the junction left unmatched. This CDR3 is 17 amino acids long. CDR3 residues: CASSLTSGRSGANVLTF. CDR3 nucleotide sequence: TGCGCCAGCAGTCTTACTAGCGGGAGATCTGGGGCCAACGTCCTGACTTTC.

Here the CDR3 reads CASSAVGSPGGEAFF. CDR3 coding DNA: TGTGCCAGCAGTGCCGTCGGCAGCCCAGGGGGTGAAGCTTTCTTT. The chain joins TRBV28 to TRBJ1-1; TRBD1 matches 7 bases. This CDR3 spans 15 amino acids. Germline CDR1 reads MDHEN; CDR2 reads SYDVKM. The junction had 13 bases not matched to a gene; V was cut back by 5 bases and J by 7 bases. Drawing the rest from reference TRBV28 and TRBJ1-1, the complete variable domain is DVKVTQSSRYLVKRTGEKVFLECVQDMDHENMFWYRQDPGLGLRLIYFSYDVKMKEKGDIPEGYSVSREKKERFSLILESASTNQTSMYLCASSAVGSPGGEAFFGQGTRLTVV.

In this sample, this clonotype turned up a few times. J is TRBJ2-3 and V is TRBV6-1; D unresolved. Germline-derived CDR1 and CDR2 are MNHNS and SASEGT. V was pared by 6 bases and J by 6 bases, with 10 bases between. This CDR3 is built from 12 residues. CDR3 loop: CASSESADTQYF. CDR3 nucleotides: TGTGCCAGCAGCGAATCTGCGGATACGCAGTATTTT.

This clonotype occurred a few times. CDR3 loop: CASSLAGTQNSNQPQHF. The CDR3 DNA sequence: TGTGCCAGCAGCTTAGCTGGGACTCAAAATAGCAATCAGCCCCAGCATTTT. This rearrangement joins TRBV7-2 to TRBJ1-5; tentatively, D is TRBD1 (5 bases). Germline V gene lookup returns CDR1 SGHTA and CDR2 FQGNSA. V lost 0 bases to trimming and J lost 0 bases, with 12 bases between them. The CDR3 runs 17 residues.